The 7 T cell receptor beta chains below all came from one sample that was sequenced in a study of shared clonotypes between healthy human individuals. The assay was immunoSEQ multiplex PCR, and TCRdb's table has in-frame clones only and misses some. The sample has over 2,000,000 clones; roughly 95% are singletons. It was CD45RO-negative cells, positively selected for CCR7, that made up naive CD8 cells, with terminally differentiated effector memory CD45RA+ cells excluded. The sample was naive CD8+ T cells from PBMCs. Receptor source: a man in his late teens or twenties in good health. Some clones in this sample may be carry-over from other donors' samples.

V and J are TRBV11-1 and TRBJ2-5; TRBD2 might be the D (5 bases). Germline V gene data show CDR1 as SGHAT and CDR2 as FQDESV (reference sequence). Deletions cut 5 bases from V and 3 bases from J, with 16 bases between. This CDR3 comprises 15 residues. The CDR3 bases are TGTGCCAGCAGCCAGTTGGAGGATAGAGAAGAGACCCAGTACTTC. Protein product: CASSQLEDREETQYF.

The chain joins TRBV28 to TRBJ2-2; D might be TRBD1 (5 bases). Trimming took 2 bases from V and 4 from J, leaving 14 bases between them. The CDR3 has 16 residues. The germline gives CDR1 MDHEN, CDR2 SYDVKM. The DNA for the CDR3 is TGTGCCAGCAGTTTACCTGGGGCCTGGGGCACCGGGGAGCTGTTTTTT. Amino acids: CASSLPGAWGTGELFF.

The chain employs TRBV27 and TRBJ1-2; D gene ambiguous. Trimming cost V 5 bases and J 3 bases, with 13 bases left between them. The CDR3 is 14 amino acids. The germline CDR1 and CDR2 sequences are MNHEY and SMNVEV (reference sequence). The CDR3 DNA reads TGTGCCAGCAGTCTTACGAGAGCTGACTATGGCTACACCTTC. Amino acids: CASSLTRADYGYTF.

This clone was counted once. This chain joins TRBV7-6 and TRBJ2-7; TRBD2 aligns across 10 bases. V lost 5 bases to trimming and J lost 3 bases; unmatched junction nucleotides: 7. The CDR3 contains 15 residues. Germline V CDR1 and CDR2: SGHVS, FNYEAQ. CDR3 region: CASSPLSSGSYEQYF. As DNA, the CDR3 is TGTGCCAGCAGCCCCCTTTCTAGCGGGAGCTACGAGCAGTACTTC.

The chain carries TRBV7-8 and TRBJ1-1; weak D call: TRBD1 (6 bases). This CDR3 region has 18 residues. V was cut by 5 bases and J by 4 bases, with 26 bases left in between. Germline values: CDR1 SGHVS, CDR2 FQNEAQ. As DNA, the CDR3 is TGTGCCAGCAGCCGATTCAATAGCAACAGGGTGTGGGGCACTGAAGCTTTCTTT. This sequence encodes CASSRFNSNRVWGTEAFF. The full variable domain, with the rest looked up from reference TRBV7-8 and TRBJ1-1, is GAGVSQSPRYKVAKRGQDVALRCDPISGHVSLFWYQQALGQGPEFLTYFQNEAQLDKSGLPSDRFFAERPEGSVSTLKIQRTQQEDSAVYLCASSRFNSNRVWGTEAFFGQGTRLTVV.

This rearrangement joins TRBV10-1 to TRBJ2-5, with 10 bases matching TRBD1. Losses at the gene ends were 8 bases for V and 5 bases for J; bases not matched to a gene: 8. From germline, CDR1 is WNHNN and CDR2 SYGVQD (reference sequence). The CDR3 is 14 amino acids. Here the CDR3 DNA reads TGCGCCAGCCCCGGACAGGGGGTTGTGGAGACCCAGTACTTC. Amino acids: CASPGQGVVETQYF.

The rearrangement links TRBV19 to TRBJ2-3; 10 nucleotides match TRBD1. V lost 6 bases, J lost 2 bases, and 5 bases stayed unmatched. From germline, CDR1 is LNHDA and CDR2 SQIVND (reference sequence). The CDR3 consists of 15 residues. This CDR3 reads CASSRQGASTDTQYF. The DNA of the CDR3 is TGTGCCAGTAGCCGACAGGGGGCGTCCACAGATACGCAGTATTTT.